These 13 T cell receptor beta chains originate from one sample sequenced in a study of T cell responses to AZD1222 COVID-19 vaccine. The table came from immunoSEQ multiplex PCR; TCRdb's copy has only in-frame clones and leaves some out. The sample has 150,000 to 200,000 clones; 92% are singletons. The sequencing here drew on peripheral blood, taken on day 0 of AZD1222 vaccination. The source of these receptors is an adult in good health.

This chain links TRBV5-4 with TRBJ2-7; a possible D gene is TRBD2 (6 bases). The CDR3 runs 16 residues. Germline CDR1 is SGHNT and CDR2 is YYREEE (reference sequence). Deletions cut 0 bases from V and 1 base from J, with 14 bases between. This CDR3 is CASSLGTGEPSYEQYF. CDR3 sequence (DNA): TGTGCCAGCAGCTTGGGCACGGGGGAACCTTCCTACGAGCAGTACTTC.

The CDR3 loop is CASSQDSVRPGEAFF. CDR3 bases: TGTGCCAGCAGCCAAGATTCGGTCCGTCCAGGGGAAGCTTTCTTT. J is TRBJ1-1 and V is TRBV4-2; tentatively, D is TRBD1 (5 bases). The V end was cut by 0 bases, the J end by 8 bases, with 16 bases between. Germline V lookup: CDR1 LGHNA, CDR2 YNFKEQ. This CDR3 has 15 residues.

The chain is built from TRBV19 and TRBJ2-1; possible D gene TRBD2, 5 bases. V was shortened by 3 bases and J by 5 bases, with 8 bases between the two germline ends. Germline-derived CDR1 and CDR2 are LNHDA and SQIVND (reference sequence). The CDR3 contains 13 residues. DNA of the CDR3: TGTGCCAGTAGTATTAGAGGGAACAATGAGCAGTTCTTC. The encoded protein is CASSIRGNNEQFF.

The chain recombines TRBV18 with TRBJ1-6; possibly TRBD1 for D (6 bases). Germline V gene sequence: CDR1 KGHSH, CDR2 LQKENI. V was pared by 4 bases and J by 4 bases, with 8 bases between. This CDR3 has 14 amino acids. CDR3 DNA sequence: TGTGCCAGCTCACTTGACAGGTATAATTCACCCCTCCACTTT. Protein product: CASSLDRYNSPLHF.

The chain employs TRBV27 and TRBJ1-3; D uncertain. The V and J ends lost 3 bases and 3 bases respectively, with 0 bases between them. From germline, CDR1 is MNHEY and CDR2 SMNVEV (reference sequence). The CDR3 is 11 amino acids. CDR3 DNA sequence: TGTGCCAGCAGTTTTGGAAACACCATATATTTT. As protein: CASSFGNTIYF.

V gene TRBV19 combines with J gene TRBJ1-5, with D possibly being TRBD1 (5 bases). The CDR3 runs 18 residues. CDR1 and CDR2 from the germline V gene are LNHDA and SQIVND (reference sequence). V was pared by 3 bases and J by 2 bases, with 20 bases between. CDR3: CASSIGRARAAGNQPQHF. CDR3 in DNA: TGTGCCAGTAGTATCGGCAGGGCGAGGGCTGCTGGCAATCAGCCCCAGCATTTT.

This clone was seen more than once but under ten times. The rearrangement joins TRBV3-1 (or the pseudogene TRBV3-2) to TRBJ2-2, with TRBD2 identical over 10 bases. The germline gives CDR1 LGHDT, CDR2 YNNKEL (reference sequence). The ends lost 4 bases at V and 5 bases at J; junction bases unmatched: 4. This CDR3 is 15 amino acids long. The DNA of the CDR3 is TGTGCCAGCAGCCCGACTAGCGGGCTAACCGGGGAGCTGTTTTTT. It is translated as CASSPTSGLTGELFF.

Written as DNA, the CDR3 is TGTGCCAGCAGCTCTTCGTCGTCAGGGGGCCGCTATGGCTACACCTTC. This sequence encodes CASSSSSSGGRYGYTF. V usage is TRBV7-2 and J usage is TRBJ1-2, with 8 bases aligning to TRBD1. The CDR3 contains 16 residues. CDR1 is SGHTA, CDR2 FQGNSA, per germline. With 4 bases clipped from V and 4 bases from J, the junction kept 11 bases outside the gene matches.

The V call is TRBV7-9, the J call TRBJ2-7; D gene unclear. This CDR3 is built from 15 residues. The V and J ends lost 5 bases and 2 bases respectively, with 16 bases between them. Germline assignment: CDR1 SEHNR and CDR2 FQNEAQ (reference sequence). The CDR3 DNA reads as TGTGCCAGCAGCCCAAGTAGAGCAGGCGCCTACGAGCAGTACTTC. This gives the protein CASSPSRAGAYEQYF.

A word on this clone: Other nucleotide sequences in the sample specify the same CDR3. The V gene is TRBV27, the J gene TRBJ1-2, with TRBD1 as a possible D gene (5 bases). The CDR3 consists of 13 residues. Trimming cost V 5 bases and J 5 bases, with 12 bases left between them. CDR1 is MNHEY and CDR2 is SMNVEV in the germline V gene (reference sequence). CDR3 bases: TGTGCCAGCAGTCTGGGGGGTGGGTATGGCTACACCTTC. It codes for CASSLGGGYGYTF.

The rearrangement links TRBV7-6 to TRBJ1-4; 7 nucleotides match TRBD1. V was pared by 1 base and J by 3 bases, with 5 bases of the junction left unmatched. CDR1 is SGHVS and CDR2 is FNYEAQ in the germline V gene. The CDR3 length is 16 residues. The CDR3 bases are TGTGCCAGCAGCTTAGGGCAGGGGGTTCCTAATGAAAAACTGTTTTTT. This sequence encodes CASSLGQGVPNEKLFF.

This chain uses TRBV2 with TRBJ1-6, with 10 bases fitting TRBD1. The trim removed 5 bases at V and 10 bases at J, leaving 8 bases unmatched. Germline assignment: CDR1 SNHLY and CDR2 FYNNEI. This CDR3 region has 15 residues. The CDR3 coding sequence is TGTGCCAGCAGTCCTATAGGACAGGGGGACTCACCCCTCCACTTT. This sequence encodes CASSPIGQGDSPLHF. The complete variable domain, with remaining parts taken from reference TRBV2 and TRBJ1-6, reads EPEVTQTPSHQVTQMGQEVILRCVPISNHLYFYWYRQILGQKVEFLVSFYNNEISEKSEIFDDQFSVERPDGSNFTLKIRSTKLEDSAMYFCASSPIGQGDSPLHFGNGTRLTVT.

The rearrangement joins TRBV19 to TRBJ1-2; no firm D call. The CDR3 covers 15 residues. Trimming pared 4 bases from V and 1 base from J, leaving 13 bases between. CDR1 LNHDA and CDR2 SQIVND come from the germline V gene (reference sequence). As DNA, the CDR3 is TGTGCCAGTAGTACTCAACTAACAGATAACTATGGCTACACCTTC. Protein product: CASSTQLTDNYGYTF.